The rows below give T cell receptor beta chains drawn from one sample of a study of T cell responses to AZD1222 COVID-19 vaccine. TCRdb's copy holds only in-frame clones and misses some; the assay was immunoSEQ multiplex PCR. The sample records tens of thousands of clones, over 60% being singletons. The sample was peripheral blood, taken on day 0 of AZD1222 vaccination. Receptor source: an adult in good health. The CDR3 runs from the conserved cysteine through the conserved F or W. Fields, in order: J gene, V gene, D gene, clone size, CDR3 DNA, CDR3 protein. The D gene is left open where the match is weak. Rows may omit the clone size; those that give it use once, few, many or a size class.

TRBJ1-6	TRBV5-1	NA	NA	TGCGCCAGCAGCTTGGTTTCAGGAGAAATTTCACCCCTCCACTTT	CASSLVSGEISPLHF
TRBJ2-6	TRBV7-8	TRBD1	once	TGTGCCAGCAGCTCCCGGGACAGGGTATCTGGGGCCAACGTCCTGACTTTC	CASSSRDRVSGANVLTF
TRBJ2-5	TRBV19	TRBD2	NA	TGTGCCAGTAGCAACCCACTAGCGGGGGGCCGGCCGGAACAAGAGACCCAGTACTTC	CASSNPLAGGRPEQETQYF
TRBJ2-7	TRBV7-9	NA	NA	TGTGCCAGCAGCTTAGAATCGTCTGTCGCCCCCTACGAGCAGTACTTC	CASSLESSVAPYEQYF
TRBJ2-3	TRBV3-1/TRBV3-2	NA	NA	TGTGCCAGCAGCCCCGAAATAGATACTGATCCAGATACGCAGTATTTT	CASSPEIDTDPDTQYF
TRBJ2-7	TRBV9	NA	NA	TGTGCCAGCTCCGGGGAATTCAACGAGCAGTACTTC	CASSGEFNEQYF
TRBJ1-1	TRBV19	NA	few	TGTGCCAGTAGTTCCCTAGCTGAAGCTTTCTTT	CASSSLAEAFF
TRBJ2-2	TRBV20-1	TRBD2	NA	TGCAGTGCTAGTATTCGGGGGAGGGCCGGGGAGCTGTTTTTT	CSASIRGRAGELFF
TRBJ1-2	TRBV2	TRBD1	NA	TGTGCCAGCACCGGGACAGGGGGAAGGTATGGCTACACCTTC	CASTGTGGRYGYTF
TRBJ1-6	TRBV3-1/TRBV3-2	NA	NA	TGTGCCAGCAGCCAAGAATGGCAGGGCTATAATTCACCCCTCCACTTT	CASSQEWQGYNSPLHF
TRBJ1-1	TRBV6-5	NA	NA	TGTGCCGGGAGGAGTTCGTGGAGCACTGAAGCTTTCTTT	CAGRSSWSTEAFF
TRBJ1-6	TRBV11-3	NA	NA	TGTGCCAGCAGTTCAGGGAGTACATCACCCCTCCACTTT	CASSSGSTSPLHF
TRBJ1-1	TRBV19	NA	NA	TGTGCCAGTAGTATAACAGAGAACACTGAAGCTTTCTTT	CASSITENTEAFF
TRBJ2-3	TRBV4-1	NA	NA	TGCGCCAGCAGCCAAGCGAAAAGGGGAGATACGCAGTATTTT	CASSQAKRGDTQYF
TRBJ2-3	TRBV12-3/TRBV12-4	NA	NA	TGTGCCAGCACCATCCAGGATACGCAGTATTTT	CASTIQDTQYF
TRBJ2-3	TRBV6-5	NA	NA	TGTGCCAGCCAGAGGTCAGTTGATGGCACAGATACGCAGTATTTT	CASQRSVDGTDTQYF
TRBJ1-2	TRBV9	NA	NA	TGTGCCAGCAGCCCACGGGACGGCGACTACACCTTC	CASSPRDGDYTF
TRBJ1-6	TRBV6-5	NA	NA	TGTGCCAGCAGTACACAGGACATCTATAATTCACCCCTCCACTTT	CASSTQDIYNSPLHF
TRBJ1-2	TRBV9	TRBD1	NA	TGTGCCAGCAGCGGATCAGGACAGGGCAGCGGCTACACCTTC	CASSGSGQGSGYTF
TRBJ1-2	TRBV7-2	NA	NA	TGTGCCAGCAGCTTAGAGAGGGGGACGGGTGGCTACACCTTC	CASSLERGTGGYTF
TRBJ2-3	TRBV7-2	TRBD1	few	TGTGCCAGCAGTGAACAGGGGGCGAGCACAGATACGCAGTATTTT	CASSEQGASTDTQYF
TRBJ1-2	TRBV27	TRBD1	NA	TGTGCCAGCAGTCTCAGACAGGGGAACTATGGCTACACCTTC	CASSLRQGNYGYTF
TRBJ1-4	TRBV30	NA	NA	TGTGCCTGGAAACAAGGATCTGCAACTAATGAAAAACTGTTTTTT	CAWKQGSATNEKLFF
TRBJ2-7	TRBV6-1	TRBD2	once	TGTGCCAGCAGTGAACGGGGGGGCTCCTACGAGCAGTACTTC	CASSERGGSYEQYF
TRBJ2-5	TRBV3-1/TRBV3-2	TRBD2	NA	TGTGCCAGCAGCCACCTACGGACTAGCGGGGGGGCCAGGGAGACCCAGTACTTC	CASSHLRTSGGARETQYF
TRBJ2-7	TRBV2	TRBD2	NA	TGTGCCAGCAGGGGACTAGCGGACTACGAGCAGTACTTC	CASRGLADYEQYF
TRBJ1-4	TRBV2	NA	NA	TGTGCCAGCCTGGCAGGGGCTAATGAAAAACTGTTTTTT	CASLAGANEKLFF
TRBJ1-3	TRBV30	NA	NA	TGTGCCTGGAGTCTAGGGAGGTCTGGAAACACCATATATTTT	CAWSLGRSGNTIYF
TRBJ1-2	TRBV19	TRBD1	NA	TGTGCCAGTAGTATCGGGATAGCTGGGACAGGGGACGACTATGGCTACACCTTC	CASSIGIAGTGDDYGYTF
TRBJ2-5	TRBV5-4	NA	NA	TGTGCCAGCAGCTTGGGGGGGGGCGGAGAGACCCAGTACTTC	CASSLGGGGETQYF
TRBJ1-6	TRBV9	NA	NA	TGTGCCAGCAGCGTAACAGACAGTTATAATTCACCCCTCCACTTT	CASSVTDSYNSPLHF
TRBJ1-4	TRBV3-1/TRBV3-2	NA	NA	TGTGCCAGCAGCCAAGACGAATGGGTAGTTGAAAAACTGTTTTTT	CASSQDEWVVEKLFF
TRBJ2-7	TRBV11-2	TRBD1	NA	TGTGCCAGCAGCTTAGCTCCGGGACAGGGGTACGAGCAGTACTTC	CASSLAPGQGYEQYF
TRBJ2-7	TRBV7-2	TRBD1	NA	TGTGCCAGCAGCTGGGACAGATCCTACGAGCAGTACTTC	CASSWDRSYEQYF
TRBJ1-2	TRBV5-1	TRBD1	once	TGCGCCAGCAGTCCGAATCCGGGACAGGGGAACTATGGCTACACCTTC	CASSPNPGQGNYGYTF
TRBJ1-4	TRBV7-9	NA	NA	TGTGCCAGCACCCAAGCCCGGGAAAAACTGTTTTTT	CASTQAREKLFF
TRBJ1-5	TRBV6-5	NA	NA	TGTGCCAGCAGCACCACACGGAGCAATCAGCCCCAGCATTTT	CASSTTRSNQPQHF
TRBJ2-7	TRBV30	NA	few	TGTGCCTGGAAAAGGTTCAGACCCTACGAGCAGTACTTC	CAWKRFRPYEQYF
TRBJ2-7	TRBV7-9	TRBD2	NA	TGTGCCAGCAGCCCGGGACTAGCTTCCCACGAGCAGTACTTC	CASSPGLASHEQYF
TRBJ1-6	TRBV30	NA	NA	TGTGCCTGGAGTGTTCTCGGGGCTTCACCCCTCCACTTT	CAWSVLGASPLHF
TRBJ1-1	TRBV7-6	NA	few	TGTGCCAGCAGCTTCACAGGGAACACTGAAGCTTTCTTT	CASSFTGNTEAFF
TRBJ1-2	TRBV5-8	TRBD1	NA	TGTGCCAGCAGCCGGACAGGCTCTTTGGGCAACTATGGCTACACCTTC	CASSRTGSLGNYGYTF